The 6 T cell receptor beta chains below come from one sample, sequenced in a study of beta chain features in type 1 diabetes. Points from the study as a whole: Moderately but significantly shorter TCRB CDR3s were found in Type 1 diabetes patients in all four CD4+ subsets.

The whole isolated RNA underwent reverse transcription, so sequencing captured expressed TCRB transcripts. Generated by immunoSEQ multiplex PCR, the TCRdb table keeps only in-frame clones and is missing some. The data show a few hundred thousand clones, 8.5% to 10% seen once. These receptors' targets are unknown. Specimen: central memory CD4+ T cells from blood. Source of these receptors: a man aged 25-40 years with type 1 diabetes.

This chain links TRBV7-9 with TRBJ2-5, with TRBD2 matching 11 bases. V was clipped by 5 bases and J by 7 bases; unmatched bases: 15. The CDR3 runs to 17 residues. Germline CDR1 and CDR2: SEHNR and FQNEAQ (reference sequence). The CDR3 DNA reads TGTGCCAGCAGCCCAGGGATGGGACTAGCGGAGGGAGGGACCCAGTACTTC. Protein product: CASSPGMGLAEGGTQYF.

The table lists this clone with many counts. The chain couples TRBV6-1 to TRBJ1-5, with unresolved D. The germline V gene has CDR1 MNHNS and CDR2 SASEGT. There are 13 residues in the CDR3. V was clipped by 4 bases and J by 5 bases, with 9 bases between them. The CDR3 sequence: CASSVLRDQPQHF. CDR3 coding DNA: TGTGCCAGCAGTGTGCTGAGGGATCAGCCCCAGCATTTT.

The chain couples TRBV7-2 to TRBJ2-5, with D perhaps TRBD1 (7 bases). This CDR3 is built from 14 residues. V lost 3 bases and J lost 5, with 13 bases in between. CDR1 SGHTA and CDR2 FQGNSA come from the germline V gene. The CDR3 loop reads CASSLTGRMETQYF. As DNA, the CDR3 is TGTGCCAGCAGCTTGACAGGGAGGATGGAGACCCAGTACTTC.

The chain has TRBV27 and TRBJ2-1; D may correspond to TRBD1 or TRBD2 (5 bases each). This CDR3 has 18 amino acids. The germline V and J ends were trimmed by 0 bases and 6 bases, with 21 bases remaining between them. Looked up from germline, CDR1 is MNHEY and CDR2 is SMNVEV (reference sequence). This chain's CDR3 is CASSLSSGNLQGSNEQFF. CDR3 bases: TGTGCCAGCAGTTTATCGTCGGGGAACTTGCAGGGAAGCAATGAGCAGTTCTTC.

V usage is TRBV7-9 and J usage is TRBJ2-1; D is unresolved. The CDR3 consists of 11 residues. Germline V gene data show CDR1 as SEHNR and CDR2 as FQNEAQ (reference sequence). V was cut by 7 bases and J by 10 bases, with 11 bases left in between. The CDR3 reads CASILVKEQFF. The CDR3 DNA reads TGTGCCAGCATCCTCGTTAAAGAGCAGTTCTTC.

CDR3 amino acids: CASSASGQSYNEQFF. CDR3 in DNA: TGTGCCAGCAGCGCCTCGGGACAGAGCTACAATGAGCAGTTCTTC. This rearrangement joins TRBV9 to TRBJ2-1, with 7 bases that match TRBD1. V dropped 3 bases and J dropped 3; count of bases not matched to a gene: 6. The CDR3 spans 15 residues. In germline, CDR1 is SGDLS, CDR2 YYNGEE.